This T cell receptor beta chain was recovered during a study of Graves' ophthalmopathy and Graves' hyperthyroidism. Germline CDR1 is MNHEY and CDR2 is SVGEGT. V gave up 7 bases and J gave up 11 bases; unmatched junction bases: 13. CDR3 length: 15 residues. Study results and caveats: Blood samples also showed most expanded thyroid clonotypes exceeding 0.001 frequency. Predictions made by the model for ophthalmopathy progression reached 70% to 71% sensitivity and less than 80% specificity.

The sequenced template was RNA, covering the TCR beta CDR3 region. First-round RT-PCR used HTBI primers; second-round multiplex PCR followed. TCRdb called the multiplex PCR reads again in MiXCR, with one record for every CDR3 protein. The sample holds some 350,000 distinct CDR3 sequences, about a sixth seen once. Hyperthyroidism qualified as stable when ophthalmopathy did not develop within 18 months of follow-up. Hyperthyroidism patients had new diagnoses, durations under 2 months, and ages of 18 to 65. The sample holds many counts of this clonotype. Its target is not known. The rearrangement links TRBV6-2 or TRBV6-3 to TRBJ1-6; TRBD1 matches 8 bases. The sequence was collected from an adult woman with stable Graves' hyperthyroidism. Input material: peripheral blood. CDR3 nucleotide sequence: TGTGCCAGCAAACTCCGGGACAGGTCTGCGGCACCCCTCCACTTT. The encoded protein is CASKLRDRSAAPLHF.